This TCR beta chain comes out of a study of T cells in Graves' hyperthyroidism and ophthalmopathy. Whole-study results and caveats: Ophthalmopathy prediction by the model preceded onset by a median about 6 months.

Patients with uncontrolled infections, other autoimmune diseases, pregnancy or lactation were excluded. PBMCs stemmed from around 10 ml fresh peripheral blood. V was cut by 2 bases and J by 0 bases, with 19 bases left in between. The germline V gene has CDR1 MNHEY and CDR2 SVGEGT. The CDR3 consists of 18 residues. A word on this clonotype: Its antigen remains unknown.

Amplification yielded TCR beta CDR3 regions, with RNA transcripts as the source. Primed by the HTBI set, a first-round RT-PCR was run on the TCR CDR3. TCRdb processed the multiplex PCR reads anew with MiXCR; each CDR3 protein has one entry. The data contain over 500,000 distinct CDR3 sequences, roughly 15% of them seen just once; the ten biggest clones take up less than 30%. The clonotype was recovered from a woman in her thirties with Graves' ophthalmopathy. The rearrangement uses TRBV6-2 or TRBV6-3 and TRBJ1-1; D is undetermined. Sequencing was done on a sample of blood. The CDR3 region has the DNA TGTGCCAGCAGTTACCCCCTCATACAGCGGCGTTTGAACACTGAAGCTTTCTTT. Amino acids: CASSYPLIQRRLNTEAFF.